This T cell receptor (beta chain) was recovered during a study of T cells expressing NK-cell markers. In terms of frequency, this clonotype is medium-sized. Following a re-call of the 5' RACE reads, TCRdb has one entry per CDR3 protein and lacks DNA. This sample's table has hundreds of distinct CDR3 sequences. This CDR3 has 17 residues. Germline V gene data show CDR1 as DFQATT and CDR2 as SNEGSKA (reference sequence). The gene calls are TRBV20-1 and TRBJ2-3. The sequence came from a man aged 18 to 69 in good health. Sample: blood T cells: a sorted CD56 or NKG2C T cell subset, CD4+ or CD8+ T cells, or bulk PBMC T cells (not recorded which). CDR3 in amino acids: CSARGRRSGKVTDTQYF.